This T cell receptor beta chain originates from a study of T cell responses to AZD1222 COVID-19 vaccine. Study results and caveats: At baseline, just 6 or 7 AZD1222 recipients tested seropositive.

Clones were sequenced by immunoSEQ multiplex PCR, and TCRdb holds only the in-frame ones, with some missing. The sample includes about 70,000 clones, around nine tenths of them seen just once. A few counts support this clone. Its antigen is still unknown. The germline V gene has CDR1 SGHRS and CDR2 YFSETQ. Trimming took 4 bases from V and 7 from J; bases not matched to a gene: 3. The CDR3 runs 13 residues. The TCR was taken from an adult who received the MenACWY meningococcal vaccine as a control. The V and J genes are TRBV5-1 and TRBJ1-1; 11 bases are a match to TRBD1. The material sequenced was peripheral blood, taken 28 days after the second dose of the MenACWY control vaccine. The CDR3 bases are TGCGCCAGCAGCCCGGGACAGGGGGTTGAAGCTTTCTTT. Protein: CASSPGQGVEAFF. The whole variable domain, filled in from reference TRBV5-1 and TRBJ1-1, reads KAGVTQTPRYLIKTRGQQVTLSCSPISGHRSVSWYQQTPGQGLQFLFEYFSETQRNKGNFPGRFSGRQFSNSRSEMNVSTLELGDSALYLCASSPGQGVEAFFGQGTRLTVV.